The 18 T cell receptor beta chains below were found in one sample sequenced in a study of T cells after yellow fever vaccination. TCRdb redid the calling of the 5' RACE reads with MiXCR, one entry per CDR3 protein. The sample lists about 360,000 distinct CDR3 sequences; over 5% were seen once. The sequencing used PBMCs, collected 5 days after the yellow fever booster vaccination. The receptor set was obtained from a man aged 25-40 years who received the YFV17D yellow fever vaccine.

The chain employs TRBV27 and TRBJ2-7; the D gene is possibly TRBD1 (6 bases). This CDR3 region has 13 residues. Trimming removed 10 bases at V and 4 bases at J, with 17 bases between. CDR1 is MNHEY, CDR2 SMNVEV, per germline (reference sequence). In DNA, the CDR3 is TGTGCCACCGCCCCAAGGACAGTGTACGAGCAGTACTTC. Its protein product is CATAPRTVYEQYF.

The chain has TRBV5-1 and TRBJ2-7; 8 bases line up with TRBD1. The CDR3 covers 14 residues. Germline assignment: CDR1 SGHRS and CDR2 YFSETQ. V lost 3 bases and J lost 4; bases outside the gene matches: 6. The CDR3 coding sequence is TGCGCCAGCAGCTCCAAACAGGGGGGATACGAGCAGTACTTC. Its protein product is CASSSKQGGYEQYF.

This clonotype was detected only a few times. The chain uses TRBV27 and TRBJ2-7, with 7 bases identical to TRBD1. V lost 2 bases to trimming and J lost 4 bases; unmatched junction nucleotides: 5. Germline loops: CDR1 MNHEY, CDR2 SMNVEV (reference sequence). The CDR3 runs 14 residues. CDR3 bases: TGTGCCAGCAGTTTACGAGGGGGCCGGTACGAGCAGTACTTC. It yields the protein CASSLRGGRYEQYF.

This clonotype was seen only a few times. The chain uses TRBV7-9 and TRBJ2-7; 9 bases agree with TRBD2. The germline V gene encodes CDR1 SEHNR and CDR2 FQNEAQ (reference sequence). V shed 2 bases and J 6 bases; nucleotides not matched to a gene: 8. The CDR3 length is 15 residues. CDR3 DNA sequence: TGTGCCAGCAGCTTATTGGCGGGAGGGCCCGGCGAGCAGTACTTC. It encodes CASSLLAGGPGEQYF. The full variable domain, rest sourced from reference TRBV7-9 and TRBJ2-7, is DTGVSQNPRHKITKRGQNVTFRCDPISEHNRLYWYRQTLGQGPEFLTYFQNEAQLEKSRLLSDRFSAERPKGSFSTLEIQRTEQGDSAMYLCASSLLAGGPGEQYFGPGTRLTVT.

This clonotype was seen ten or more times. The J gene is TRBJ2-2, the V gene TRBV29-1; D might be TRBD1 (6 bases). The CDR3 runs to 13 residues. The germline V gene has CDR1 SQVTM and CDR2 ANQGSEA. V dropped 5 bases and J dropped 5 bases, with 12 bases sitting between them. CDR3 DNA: TGCAGCGTTACAGGGTTGCGAACCGGGGAGCTGTTTTTT. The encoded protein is CSVTGLRTGELFF.

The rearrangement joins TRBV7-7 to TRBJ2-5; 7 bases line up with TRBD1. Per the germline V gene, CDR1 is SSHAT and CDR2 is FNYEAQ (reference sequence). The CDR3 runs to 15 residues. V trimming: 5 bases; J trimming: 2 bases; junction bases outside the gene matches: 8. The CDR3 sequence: CASSIGTVLQETQYF. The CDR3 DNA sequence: TGTGCCAGCAGCATAGGGACAGTCCTACAAGAGACCCAGTACTTC.

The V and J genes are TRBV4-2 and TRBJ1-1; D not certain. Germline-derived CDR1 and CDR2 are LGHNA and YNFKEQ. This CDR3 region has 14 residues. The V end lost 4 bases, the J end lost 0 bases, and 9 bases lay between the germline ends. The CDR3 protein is CASSPGSLNTEAFF. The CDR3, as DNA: TGTGCCAGCAGCCCGGGGTCACTGAACACTGAAGCTTTCTTT.

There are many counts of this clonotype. In nucleotides, the CDR3 is TGTGCCAGCAGCTTAGGAGCTAGCGTCTCAAACAATGAGCAGTTCTTC. Translating it yields CASSLGASVSNNEQFF. The chain couples TRBV11-2 to TRBJ2-1, with D possibly matching TRBD2 (6 bases). V lost 1 base and J lost 5, with 15 bases in between. Germline V lookup: CDR1 SGHAT, CDR2 FQNNGV. CDR3 length: 16 residues. The full variable domain, in which reference TRBV11-2 and TRBJ2-1 provide the parts outside the CDR3, is EAGVAQSPRYKIIEKRQSVAFWCNPISGHATLYWYQQILGQGPKLLIQFQNNGVVDDSQLPKDRFSAERLKGVDSTLKIQPAKLEDSAVYLCASSLGASVSNNEQFFGPGTRLTVL.

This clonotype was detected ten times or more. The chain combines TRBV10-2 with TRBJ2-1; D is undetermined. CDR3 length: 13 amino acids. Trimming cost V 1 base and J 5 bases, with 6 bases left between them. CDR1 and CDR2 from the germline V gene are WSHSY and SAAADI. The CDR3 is CASSEYVHNEQFF. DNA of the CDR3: TGCGCCAGCAGTGAGTACGTACACAATGAGCAGTTCTTC.

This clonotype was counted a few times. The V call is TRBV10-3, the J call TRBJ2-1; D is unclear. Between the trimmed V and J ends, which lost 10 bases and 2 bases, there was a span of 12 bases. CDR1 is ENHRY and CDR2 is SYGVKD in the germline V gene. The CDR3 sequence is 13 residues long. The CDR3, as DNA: TGTGCCAGTCCCCCTAACCCCTACAATGAGCAGTTCTTC. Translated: CASPPNPYNEQFF.

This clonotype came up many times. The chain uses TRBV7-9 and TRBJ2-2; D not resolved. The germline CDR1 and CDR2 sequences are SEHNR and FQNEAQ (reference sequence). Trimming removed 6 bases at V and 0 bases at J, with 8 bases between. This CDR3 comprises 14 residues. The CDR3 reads CASRVGSNTGELFF. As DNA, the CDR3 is TGTGCCAGCAGGGTTGGTTCGAACACCGGGGAGCTGTTTTTT.

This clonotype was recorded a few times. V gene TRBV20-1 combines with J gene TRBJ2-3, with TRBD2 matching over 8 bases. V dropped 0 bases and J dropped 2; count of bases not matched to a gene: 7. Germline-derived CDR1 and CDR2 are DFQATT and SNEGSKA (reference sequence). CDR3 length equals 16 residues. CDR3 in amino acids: CSARDRAGDPTDTQYF. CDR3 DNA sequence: TGCAGTGCTAGAGATCGAGCGGGAGACCCCACAGATACGCAGTATTTT.

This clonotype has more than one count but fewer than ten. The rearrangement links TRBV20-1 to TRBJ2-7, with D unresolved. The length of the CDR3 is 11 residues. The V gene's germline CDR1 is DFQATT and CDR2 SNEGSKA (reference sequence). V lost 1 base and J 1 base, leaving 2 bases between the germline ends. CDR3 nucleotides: TGCAGTGCTAGAGGTTCCTACGAGCAGTACTTC. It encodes CSARGSYEQYF.

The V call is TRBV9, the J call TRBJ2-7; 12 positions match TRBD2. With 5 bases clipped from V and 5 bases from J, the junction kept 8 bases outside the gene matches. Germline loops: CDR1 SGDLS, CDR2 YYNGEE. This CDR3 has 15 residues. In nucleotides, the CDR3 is TGTGCCAGCAGGCAGACTAGCGGGAGCGGGAACGAGCAGTACTTC. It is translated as CASRQTSGSGNEQYF.

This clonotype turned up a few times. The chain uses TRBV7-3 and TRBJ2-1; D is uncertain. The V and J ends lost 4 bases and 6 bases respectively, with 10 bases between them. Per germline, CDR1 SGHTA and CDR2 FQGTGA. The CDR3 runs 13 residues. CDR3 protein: CASSSSSLNEQFF. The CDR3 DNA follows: TGTGCCAGCAGCTCCAGTAGTCTCAATGAGCAGTTCTTC.

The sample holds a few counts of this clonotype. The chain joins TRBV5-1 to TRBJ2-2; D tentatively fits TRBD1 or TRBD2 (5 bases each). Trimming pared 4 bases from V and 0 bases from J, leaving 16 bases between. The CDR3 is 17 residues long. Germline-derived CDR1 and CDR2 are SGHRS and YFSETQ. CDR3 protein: CASSKTRGAPNTGELFF. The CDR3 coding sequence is TGCGCCAGCAGCAAAACTAGGGGAGCACCGAACACCGGGGAGCTGTTTTTT.

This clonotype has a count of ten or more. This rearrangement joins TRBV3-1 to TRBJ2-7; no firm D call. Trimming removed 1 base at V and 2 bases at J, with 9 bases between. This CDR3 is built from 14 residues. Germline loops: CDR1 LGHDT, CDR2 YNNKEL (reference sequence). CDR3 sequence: CASSQVTGAYEQYF. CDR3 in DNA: TGTGCCAGCAGCCAAGTCACTGGCGCCTACGAGCAGTACTTC.

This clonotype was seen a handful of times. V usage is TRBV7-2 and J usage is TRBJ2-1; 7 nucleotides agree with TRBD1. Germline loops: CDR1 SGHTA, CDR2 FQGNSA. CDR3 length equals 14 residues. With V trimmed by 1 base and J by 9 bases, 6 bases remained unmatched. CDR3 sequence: CASSLVKGAGEQFF. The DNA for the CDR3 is TGTGCCAGCAGCTTAGTTAAGGGGGCCGGTGAGCAGTTCTTC.